A selection of T cell receptor beta chains follows, all from one sample in a study of OX40 agonist ivuxolimab in advanced cancers. Repertoires were generated with immunoSEQ multiplex PCR, while TCRdb's copy carries only in-frame clones and drops some. The profile shows about 30,000 clones, 74% of them singletons. The sequencing used CD4+ or CD8+ T cells sorted from blood, collected in a trial of the OX40 agonist ivuxolimab. All receptors come from an adult with an advanced solid tumor such as melanoma, head and neck, liver or kidney cancer. Each CDR3 is given with its conserved first and last residue. A D gene is named only where the DNA matches it firmly. A clone size is listed for some rows: how often the clone was seen (once, few, many), or a class if it is expanded.

TRBD1 TRBJ1-1 TRBV19 - CASNVDRQEAFF TGTGCCAGCAACGTGGACAGGCAAGAAGCTTTCTTT
TRBD1 TRBJ2-7 TRBV10-1 - CASSAGTGVTYEQYF TGCGCCAGCAGTGCCGGGACAGGTGTTACCTACGAGCAGTACTTC
- TRBJ1-1 TRBV5-1 - CASSSSQGNTEAFF TGCGCCAGCAGCTCTTCACAGGGTAACACTGAAGCTTTCTTT
- TRBJ2-5 TRBV11-2 - CASSQRGDQETQYF TGTGCCAGCAGCCAAAGGGGGGACCAAGAGACCCAGTACTTC
TRBD1 TRBJ1-1 TRBV19 - CASKEDRATEAFF TGTGCCAGTAAGGAGGACAGGGCCACTGAAGCTTTCTTT
- TRBJ1-1 TRBV5-8 few CASSTGFMNTEAFF TGTGCCAGCAGCACAGGTTTTATGAACACTGAAGCTTTCTTT
- TRBJ2-5 TRBV6-5 - CASSYSSIFHQETQYF TGTGCCAGCAGTTACTCGTCCATTTTCCACCAAGAGACCCAGTACTTC
- TRBJ2-2 TRBV6-1 - CASTPRDTTTGELFF TGTGCCAGTACCCCCCGGGACACCACCACCGGGGAGCTGTTTTTT
- TRBJ1-1 TRBV5-1 - CASSWTTGLNTEAFF TGCGCCAGCAGCTGGACAACAGGTTTGAACACTGAAGCTTTCTTT
TRBD1 TRBJ1-1 TRBV6-5 once CASSRRDRNTEAFF TGTGCCAGCAGCCGACGGGACAGGAACACTGAAGCTTTCTTT
- TRBJ1-5 TRBV2 - CASSQSWGPQHF TGTGCCAGCAGTCAATCTTGGGGGCCCCAGCATTTT
TRBD1 TRBJ1-4 TRBV5-1 few CASSLGGRGRFDEKLFF TGCGCCAGCAGCTTGGGAGGCAGGGGGCGCTTCGATGAAAAACTGTTTTTT
TRBD1 TRBJ1-2 TRBV2 - CASSVTGDGYTF TGTGCCAGCAGTGTGACAGGGGATGGCTACACCTTC
TRBD2 TRBJ2-3 TRBV19 once CASSMWRGGPPDTQYF TGTGCCAGTAGTATGTGGCGGGGGGGCCCCCCAGATACGCAGTATTTT
- TRBJ1-2 TRBV6-1 - CASSEEWQGNYGYTF TGTGCCAGCAGTGAAGAGTGGCAAGGGAACTATGGCTACACCTTC
- TRBJ2-7 TRBV11-2 - CASSFKEGFSSYEQYF TGTGCCAGCAGCTTCAAAGAGGGATTTAGCTCCTACGAGCAGTACTTC
- TRBJ2-3 TRBV6-6 - CASSLASTDTQYF TGTGCCAGCAGCCTAGCGAGCACAGATACGCAGTATTTT
- TRBJ1-1 TRBV30 - CAWSVRLEAFF TGTGCCTGGAGTGTAAGACTCGAAGCTTTCTTT
- TRBJ1-3 TRBV5-6 - CASSPRDQTAGNTIYF TGTGCCAGCAGCCCCCGGGACCAAACCGCTGGAAACACCATATATTTT
- TRBJ2-6 TRBV5-8 - CASSRPGRGLSGANVLTF TGTGCCAGCAGCCGGCCGGGACGGGGACTCTCTGGGGCCAACGTCCTGACTTTC
TRBD1 TRBJ2-2 TRBV19 few CASSSGQGNTGELFF TGTGCCAGTAGTTCGGGACAGGGGAACACCGGGGAGCTGTTTTTT
- TRBJ1-2 TRBV30 - CAWSVDGYYGYTF TGTGCCTGGAGTGTTGACGGATACTATGGCTATACCTTC
- TRBJ1-6 TRBV2 few CASSEARVNSPLHF TGTGCCAGCAGTGAGGCACGGGTGAATTCACCCCTCCACTTT
TRBD2 TRBJ2-3 TRBV7-2 - CASSILTGGPDTQYF TGTGCCAGCAGCATCTTAACGGGGGGGCCGGATACGCAGTATTTT
TRBD2 TRBJ2-5 TRBV5-1 - CASSPSGAWEQYF TGCGCCAGCAGCCCTAGCGGGGCGTGGGAGCAGTACTTC
- TRBJ2-1 TRBV20-1 few CSAYRVNEQFF TGCAGTGCTTACAGGGTCAATGAGCAGTTCTTC
- TRBJ2-2 TRBV18 - CASSPDTAKGGLFF TGTGCCAGCTCACCGGACACCGCGAAGGGTGGGCTGTTTTTT
- TRBJ1-2 TRBV28 - CASSLNLAYTF TGTGCCAGCAGTTTAAATCTGGCCTACACCTTC
- TRBJ2-3 TRBV21-1 once CASSPRGHWCDTQYF TGTGCCAGCAGCCCCCGAGGGCACTGGTGCGATACGCAGTATTTT
- TRBJ1-2 TRBV10-3 - CAISETAGRQAHGYTF TGTGCCATCAGTGAGACGGCAGGGCGGCAGGCCCATGGCTACACCTTC
- TRBJ2-3 TRBV6-5 - CASSYSIVGDTDTQYF TGTGCCAGCAGTTACTCGATTGTAGGGGACACAGATACGCAGTATTTT
TRBD1 TRBJ2-1 TRBV29-1 - CSVGGGTGKNEQFF TGCAGCGTTGGTGGGGGGACAGGGAAGAATGAGCAGTTCTTC
- TRBJ1-1 TRBV5-4 - CASSLDQLMNTEAFF TGTGCCAGCAGCTTGGATCAGCTCATGAACACTGAAGCTTTCTTT
- TRBJ1-2 TRBV19 - CASILAGSNYGYTF TGTGCCAGTATACTCGCCGGATCTAACTATGGCTACACCTTC
- TRBJ1-6 TRBV5-4 - CASSLDRARSPLHF TGTGCCAGCAGCTTGGACAGGGCGAGATCACCCCTCCACTTT
- TRBJ1-3 TRBV6-1 - CASSVTYNSGNTIYF TGTGCCAGCAGCGTGACTTATAACTCTGGAAACACCATATATTTT
TRBD1 TRBJ2-5 TRBV28 - CASSFDRGGRETQYF TGTGCCAGCAGTTTCGACAGGGGCGGACGCGAGACCCAGTACTTC
TRBD1 TRBJ1-3 TRBV4-1 - CASSRPGQGFPPRGNTIYF TGCGCCAGCAGCCGACCGGGACAGGGTTTTCCCCCTCGGGGAAACACCATATATTTT
- TRBJ1-5 TRBV6-6 - CASSDGQPQHF TGTGCCAGCTCGGACGGCCAGCCCCAGCATTTT
TRBD1 TRBJ1-3 TRBV6-1 - CASSTTGGANTIYF TGTGCCAGCAGTACCACAGGGGGCGCGAACACCATATATTTT
- TRBJ1-2 TRBV6-1 - CASSVQGKSTGYTF TGTGCCAGCAGTGTCCAGGGGAAATCGACTGGCTACACCTTC
- TRBJ1-2 TRBV6-5 - CASSYKGDYGYTF TGTGCCAGCAGTTACAAGGGGGACTATGGCTACACCTTC
TRBD1 TRBJ2-7 TRBV19 - CATRKWDRGSYEQYF TGTGCCACCCGAAAGTGGGACAGGGGTTCCTACGAGCAGTACTTC
- TRBJ2-7 TRBV6-1 - CASSVAGLLSYEQYF TGTGCCAGCAGTGTTGCAGGGCTTCTATCCTACGAGCAGTACTTC
TRBD1 TRBJ2-3 TRBV4-2 - CASSQEGPYGGQGGADTQYF TGTGCCAGCAGCCAAGAAGGACCCTACGGTGGACAGGGAGGCGCAGATACGCAGTATTTT
- TRBJ1-4 TRBV7-2 - CASSEGVREKLFF TGTGCCAGCAGTGAGGGGGTGAGAGAAAAACTGTTTTTT
TRBD2 TRBJ2-5 TRBV7-8 few CASSLGTSGVQETQYF TGTGCCAGCAGCCTCGGGACTAGCGGGGTTCAAGAGACCCAGTACTTC
- TRBJ1-2 TRBV5-1 - CASSLGYGTLNYGYTF TGCGCCAGCAGCTTGGGGTACGGTACTCTTAACTATGGCTACACCTTC
- TRBJ1-3 TRBV30 few CASEGSGNTIYF TGTGCCTCCGAGGGCTCTGGAAACACCATATATTTT
- TRBJ1-1 TRBV5-1 - CASTSTLGAEAFF TGCGCCAGCACCTCGACCCTGGGTGCCGAAGCTTTCTTT
- TRBJ1-6 TRBV6-5 - CASSLVNSPLHF TGTGCCAGCAGTTTGGTGAATTCACCCCTCCACTTT